The 31 T cell receptor beta chains in this list originate from one sample, sequenced in a study of T-cell reconstitution after alpha-beta-depleted transplantation in children. Unique molecular identifiers were used to barcode this TCRbeta library. TCRdb independently ran MiXCR on the PCR reads; one entry per CDR3 protein. Here the sample spans around 400,000 distinct CDR3 sequences, over 20% being singletons. The source was PBMCs from the stem cell graft donor, collected from the stem cell graft. The receptor set was obtained from a human donor who donated a stem cell graft to a child with acute myeloid leukemia.

The chain combines TRBV28 with TRBJ1-5; a weak D match, TRBD1 (6 bases). The CDR3 contains 15 residues. Trimming cost V 7 bases and J 3 bases, with 16 bases left between them. Germline V lookup: CDR1 MDHEN, CDR2 SYDVKM. Here the CDR3 reads CASTEETGINQPQHF. The CDR3, as DNA: TGTGCCAGCACAGAGGAGACAGGTATCAATCAGCCCCAGCATTTT.

This clonotype was seen more than once but under ten times. The chain couples TRBV5-1 to TRBJ2-1; D possibly corresponds to TRBD1 (6 bases). CDR1 is SGHRS and CDR2 is YFSETQ in the germline V gene. Between the trimmed V and J ends, which lost 2 bases and 8 bases, there was a span of 14 bases. This CDR3 is built from 14 residues. CDR3 coding DNA: TGCGCCAGCAGCTTTAATAGGGGGTCCGATGAGCAGTTCTTC. This translates into CASSFNRGSDEQFF.

The genes are TRBV11-1 and TRBJ1-4; D is unclear. The CDR3 has 14 amino acids. The ends were cut back, 2 bases at V and 4 bases at J, with 8 bases in the middle. The germline CDR1 and CDR2 sequences are SGHAT and FQDESV (reference sequence). The CDR3 bases are TGTGCCAGCAGCTTACTCGGGGTTAATGAAAAACTGTTTTTT. It is translated as CASSLLGVNEKLFF. Filled out from reference TRBV11-1 and TRBJ1-4, the complete variable domain reads EAEVAQSPRYKITEKSQAVAFWCDPISGHATLYWYRQILGQGPELLVQFQDESVVDDSQLPKDRFSAERLKGVDSTLKIQPAELGDSAMYLCASSLLGVNEKLFFGSGTQLSVL.

This clonotype was found many times. The chain employs TRBV9 and TRBJ2-1; D gene uncertain. Germline CDR1 is SGDLS and CDR2 is YYNGEE. The CDR3 loop spans 15 amino acids. Trimming removed 4 bases at V and 2 bases at J, with 13 bases between. Here the CDR3 reads CASSPSGGTYNEQFF. The CDR3 bases are TGTGCCAGCAGCCCCAGTGGCGGCACCTACAATGAGCAGTTCTTC.

This clonotype was seen many times. V and J are TRBV20-1 and TRBJ1-5, with a weak D call TRBD1 (6 bases). The V end was cut by 0 bases, the J end by 2 bases, with 11 bases between. CDR1 is DFQATT, CDR2 SNEGSKA, per germline (reference sequence). CDR3 length: 15 amino acids. This CDR3 reads CSARDLAGGNQPQHF. CDR3 sequence (DNA): TGCAGTGCTAGAGATTTGGCAGGGGGCAATCAGCCCCAGCATTTT.

The rearrangement joins TRBV12-3 or TRBV12-4 to TRBJ1-1; D gene ambiguous. V dropped 7 bases and J dropped 1 base, with 13 bases sitting between them. This CDR3 contains 14 residues. In DNA, the CDR3 is TGTGCCAGCACTGCGGACGGTGCGAACACTGAAGCTTTCTTT. It specifies CASTADGANTEAFF.

In its sample, this clonotype was seen a few times. The chain combines TRBV5-1 with TRBJ1-2; 8 bases agree with TRBD1. J was trimmed by 2 bases and V by 7 bases; bases with no gene match: 7. Germline V gives CDR1 SGHRS, CDR2 YFSETQ. The CDR3 is 14 amino acids. CDR3 residues: CASCGQGGNYGYTF. The DNA of the CDR3 is TGCGCCAGCTGCGGACAGGGTGGCAACTATGGCTACACCTTC. Full variable domain (missing parts from reference TRBV5-1 and TRBJ1-2): KAGVTQTPRYLIKTRGQQVTLSCSPISGHRSVSWYQQTPGQGLQFLFEYFSETQRNKGNFPGRFSGRQFSNSRSEMNVSTLELGDSALYLCASCGQGGNYGYTFGSGTRLTVV.

This clonotype was counted a few times. The CDR3 loop is CASSLGKRVQGEQFF. The CDR3 region has the DNA TGTGCCAGCAGCTTAGGGAAAAGGGTTCAGGGTGAGCAGTTCTTC. The chain couples TRBV7-2 to TRBJ2-1; TRBD1 might be the D (5 bases). Trimming left V 1 base short and J 9 bases short, with 16 bases between. There are 15 residues in the CDR3. Germline values: CDR1 SGHTA, CDR2 FQGNSA. Based on the CDR3 plus reference TRBV7-2 and TRBJ2-1, the full variable domain is GAGVSQSPSNKVTEKGKDVELRCDPISGHTALYWYRQSLGQGLEFLIYFQGNSAPDKSGLPSDRFSAERTGGSVSTLTIQRTQQEDSAVYLCASSLGKRVQGEQFFGPGTRLTVL.

V and J are TRBV25-1 and TRBJ2-3; TRBD2 is a possible D gene (6 bases). The CDR3 consists of 17 residues. Per germline, CDR1 MGHDK and CDR2 SYGVNS. With 2 bases removed from V and 4 bases from J, the gap between germline ends came to 19 bases. CDR3 loop: CASSEDGGEGDPDTQYF. The DNA for the CDR3 is TGTGCCAGCAGTGAAGACGGGGGAGAAGGGGACCCAGATACGCAGTATTTT.

This clonotype was found a few times. The chain combines TRBV25-1 with TRBJ2-2, with D unresolved. The germline V gene encodes CDR1 MGHDK and CDR2 SYGVNS. V dropped 1 base and J dropped 1 base, with 13 bases sitting between them. This CDR3 comprises 17 residues. The CDR3 here is CASSEWGSAGNTGELFF. The CDR3 DNA is TGTGCCAGCAGTGAATGGGGATCGGCAGGGAACACCGGGGAGCTGTTTTTT.

This clonotype was found many times. The rearrangement joins TRBV6-4 to TRBJ2-1; weak D call: TRBD1 (6 bases). Trimming removed 0 bases at V and 8 bases at J, with 11 bases between. The germline V gene has CDR1 MRHNA and CDR2 SNTAGT. The CDR3 length is 14 residues. CDR3 sequence (DNA): TGTGCCAGCAGTGACTCGCCAGGGGTGGATGAGCAGTTCTTC. The encoded protein is CASSDSPGVDEQFF.

The sample holds many counts of this clonotype. This rearrangement joins TRBV29-1 to TRBJ2-7; D may match TRBD1 or TRBD2 (5 bases each). The CDR3 length is 15 residues. The V and J ends lost 6 bases and 5 bases respectively, with 23 bases between them. CDR1 SQVTM and CDR2 ANQGSEA come from the germline V gene. CDR3 in amino acids: CSVKADGTRGNEQYF. CDR3 nucleotides: TGCAGCGTGAAGGCAGATGGGACGCGAGGAAACGAGCAGTACTTC.

This chain links TRBV5-1 with TRBJ2-2, with a possible D match to TRBD1 (6 bases). The germline CDR1 and CDR2 sequences are SGHRS and YFSETQ. This CDR3 spans 15 amino acids. V gave up 7 bases and J gave up 4 bases, with 17 bases separating them. CDR3 coding DNA: TGCGCCAGCCTTGGGACAAAGGGGCGCACCGGGGAGCTGTTTTTT. Translating it yields CASLGTKGRTGELFF.

This clonotype has just a few counts. The CDR3 here is CASREQGSVNTEAFF. DNA of the CDR3: TGTGCCAGCAGGGAACAAGGTTCCGTGAACACTGAAGCTTTCTTT. The rearrangement joins TRBV5-5 to TRBJ1-1; D ambiguous. Germline loops: CDR1 SGHKS, CDR2 YYEKEE (reference sequence). Trimming shortened V by 5 bases and J by 0 bases, and 14 bases separated the two germline ends. CDR3 length equals 15 residues.

The sample holds a few counts of this clonotype. The chain uses TRBV12-3 or TRBV12-4 and TRBJ2-1; the D is unclear. V lost 0 bases and J 7 bases, leaving 19 bases between the germline ends. This CDR3 is 17 amino acids long. Written as DNA, the CDR3 is TGTGCCAGCAGTTTAGCTAGCACCTCGCCGGCGAATAATGAGCAGTTCTTC. It is translated as CASSLASTSPANNEQFF.

V usage is TRBV10-3 and J usage is TRBJ1-6, with 9 bases fitting TRBD1. The V segment lost 4 bases and the J segment 9 bases; nucleotides outside the gene matches: 4. CDR3 length equals 14 residues. Germline V gives CDR1 ENHRY, CDR2 SYGVKD. In DNA, the CDR3 is TGTGCCATCAGTGGGACAGGGGAAGGTTCACCCCTCCACTTT. It is translated as CAISGTGEGSPLHF.

The chain carries TRBV7-2 and TRBJ2-7; 12 nucleotides line up with TRBD2. V lost 3 bases, J lost 5 bases, and 11 bases stayed unmatched. Germline V gene lookup returns CDR1 SGHTA and CDR2 FQGNSA. There are 17 residues in the CDR3. CDR3 DNA: TGTGCCAGCAGCTTGGGGCTAGCGGGAGGGCCCTCGAACGAGCAGTACTTC. Residues: CASSLGLAGGPSNEQYF.

The chain combines TRBV20-1 with TRBJ2-7; the match to TRBD1 covers 7 bases. Germline values: CDR1 DFQATT, CDR2 SNEGSKA (reference sequence). The junction had 3 bases not matched to a gene; V was cut back by 3 bases and J by 4 bases. The CDR3 consists of 12 residues. CDR3: CSASQGEYEQYF. CDR3 DNA: TGCAGTGCTAGTCAGGGGGAATACGAGCAGTACTTC.

The V and J genes are TRBV28 and TRBJ1-1; weak D call: TRBD1 (6 bases). V was shortened by 2 bases and J by 3 bases, with 10 bases between the two germline ends. The CDR3 is 14 amino acids. CDR1 and CDR2 (germline): MDHEN, SYDVKM. Written as DNA, the CDR3 is TGTGCCAGCAGTTTAACAGGGAGGGACACTGAAGCTTTCTTT. It translates to CASSLTGRDTEAFF.

This clonotype has only a few counts. The chain joins TRBV6-5 to TRBJ1-5, with 8 bases lining up with TRBD1. From germline, CDR1 is MNHEY and CDR2 SVGAGI. The ends lost 1 base at V and 9 bases at J; junction bases unmatched: 8. The CDR3 totals 15 residues. CDR3 nucleotides: TGTGCCAGCAGTTACTATGGACAGGGCGTTGGGCCCCAGCATTTT. Its protein is CASSYYGQGVGPQHF.

This clonotype was counted only a few times. This rearrangement joins TRBV28 to TRBJ2-7; D might be TRBD1 (6 bases). The CDR3 runs to 15 residues. Trimming took 4 bases from V and 4 from J, leaving 17 bases between them. CDR1 and CDR2 (germline): MDHEN, SYDVKM. The CDR3 loop reads CASSSLRDTAYEQYF. The DNA for the CDR3 is TGTGCCAGCAGTTCTCTCCGGGACACTGCTTACGAGCAGTACTTC.

This clonotype was seen repeatedly, ten times or more. The chain links TRBV6-1 to TRBJ2-2; no definite D call. Trimming took off 8 bases at V and 5 bases at J, with 15 bases between the two ends. The length of the CDR3 is 14 residues. Germline assignment: CDR1 MNHNS and CDR2 SASEGT. The CDR3 DNA follows: TGTGCCAGCGGGAAGGTCGCGAGAACCGGGGAGCTGTTTTTT. Translation gives CASGKVARTGELFF.

The chain employs TRBV24-1 and TRBJ2-5; 8 bases align to TRBD1. The germline gives CDR1 KGHDR, CDR2 SFDVKD. The trim removed 3 bases at V and 4 bases at J, leaving 6 bases unmatched. The CDR3 sequence is 15 residues long. CDR3 sequence reads: CATSDTTGVGETQYF. CDR3 sequence (DNA): TGTGCCACCAGTGATACGACAGGGGTCGGAGAGACCCAGTACTTC.

Only a few counts were recorded for this clonotype. The chain links TRBV29-1 to TRBJ2-7, with D possibly being TRBD1 (6 bases). Per germline, CDR1 SQVTM and CDR2 ANQGSEA. This CDR3 has 13 residues. The V end lost 1 base, the J end lost 2 bases, and 9 bases lay between the germline ends. The CDR3 reads CSVEGQVAYEQYF. Here the CDR3 DNA reads TGCAGCGTTGAAGGACAGGTGGCCTACGAGCAGTACTTC.

CDR3 bases: TGCAGTGCTAGAGATCCCCCAGGGAACTCCTACAATGAGCAGTTCTTC. It encodes CSARDPPGNSYNEQFF. The rearrangement links TRBV20-1 to TRBJ2-1; D possibly corresponds to TRBD1 (5 bases). The CDR3 contains 16 residues. Germline V lookup: CDR1 DFQATT, CDR2 SNEGSKA (reference sequence). V lost 0 bases to trimming and J lost 0 bases, with 12 bases between them.

The table lists this clonotype with a few counts. The CDR3 sequence: CASSLVGLSTDTQYF. The CDR3 DNA reads TGTGCCAGCAGTTTAGTAGGGTTAAGCACAGATACGCAGTATTTT. J is TRBJ2-3 and V is TRBV12-3 or TRBV12-4; D not certain. Trimming removed 1 base from V and 0 bases from J, with 8 bases in between. This CDR3 comprises 15 residues.

This clonotype was counted only a few times. The chain employs TRBV28 and TRBJ2-7, with 10 nucleotides matching TRBD2. The length of the CDR3 is 15 residues. The trim removed 2 bases at V and 2 bases at J, leaving 3 bases unmatched. Germline CDR1 is MDHEN and CDR2 is SYDVKM. CDR3 protein: CASSLKSGRAYEQYF. Here the CDR3 DNA reads TGTGCCAGCAGTTTAAAGAGCGGGAGGGCCTACGAGCAGTACTTC.

This clonotype showed up just a few times. The chain is built from TRBV27 and TRBJ1-1; 8 bases align to TRBD1. V lost 6 bases and J lost 6; bases outside the gene matches: 15. The CDR3 sequence is 16 residues long. Germline V gene lookup returns CDR1 MNHEY and CDR2 SMNVEV (reference sequence). The CDR3 coding sequence is TGTGCCAGCAGACGCGAACTTGGACAGGGTAGGTCTGAAGCTTTCTTT. It yields the protein CASRRELGQGRSEAFF.

Written as DNA, the CDR3 is TGTGCCAGCAGCTTGTCCAGGGTCGATGGCTACACCTTC. It encodes CASSLSRVDGYTF. This chain connects TRBV5-5 to TRBJ1-2; tentative D call: TRBD1 (5 bases). Germline values: CDR1 SGHKS, CDR2 YYEKEE (reference sequence). This CDR3 has 13 amino acids. The ends were cut back, 1 base at V and 6 bases at J, with 10 bases in the middle.

This clonotype was seen at least ten times. The chain links TRBV20-1 to TRBJ2-1; D is perhaps TRBD2 (6 bases). From germline, CDR1 is DFQATT and CDR2 SNEGSKA (reference sequence). CDR3 length equals 15 residues. With 3 bases removed from V and 4 bases from J, the gap between germline ends came to 16 bases. CDR3 protein: CSASALGRGYNEQFF. Written as DNA, the CDR3 is TGCAGTGCTAGCGCACTAGGGCGGGGTTACAATGAGCAGTTCTTC.

This sequence joins TRBV4-3 and TRBJ2-1; D may be TRBD2 (6 bases). With 5 bases removed from V and 3 bases from J, the gap between germline ends came to 14 bases. Germline-derived CDR1 and CDR2 are LGHNA and YSLEER. This CDR3 spans 15 amino acids. CDR3 in DNA: TGCGCCAGCAGCGCGGGACTCCCTCTCTACAATGAGCAGTTCTTC. Translation: CASSAGLPLYNEQFF.